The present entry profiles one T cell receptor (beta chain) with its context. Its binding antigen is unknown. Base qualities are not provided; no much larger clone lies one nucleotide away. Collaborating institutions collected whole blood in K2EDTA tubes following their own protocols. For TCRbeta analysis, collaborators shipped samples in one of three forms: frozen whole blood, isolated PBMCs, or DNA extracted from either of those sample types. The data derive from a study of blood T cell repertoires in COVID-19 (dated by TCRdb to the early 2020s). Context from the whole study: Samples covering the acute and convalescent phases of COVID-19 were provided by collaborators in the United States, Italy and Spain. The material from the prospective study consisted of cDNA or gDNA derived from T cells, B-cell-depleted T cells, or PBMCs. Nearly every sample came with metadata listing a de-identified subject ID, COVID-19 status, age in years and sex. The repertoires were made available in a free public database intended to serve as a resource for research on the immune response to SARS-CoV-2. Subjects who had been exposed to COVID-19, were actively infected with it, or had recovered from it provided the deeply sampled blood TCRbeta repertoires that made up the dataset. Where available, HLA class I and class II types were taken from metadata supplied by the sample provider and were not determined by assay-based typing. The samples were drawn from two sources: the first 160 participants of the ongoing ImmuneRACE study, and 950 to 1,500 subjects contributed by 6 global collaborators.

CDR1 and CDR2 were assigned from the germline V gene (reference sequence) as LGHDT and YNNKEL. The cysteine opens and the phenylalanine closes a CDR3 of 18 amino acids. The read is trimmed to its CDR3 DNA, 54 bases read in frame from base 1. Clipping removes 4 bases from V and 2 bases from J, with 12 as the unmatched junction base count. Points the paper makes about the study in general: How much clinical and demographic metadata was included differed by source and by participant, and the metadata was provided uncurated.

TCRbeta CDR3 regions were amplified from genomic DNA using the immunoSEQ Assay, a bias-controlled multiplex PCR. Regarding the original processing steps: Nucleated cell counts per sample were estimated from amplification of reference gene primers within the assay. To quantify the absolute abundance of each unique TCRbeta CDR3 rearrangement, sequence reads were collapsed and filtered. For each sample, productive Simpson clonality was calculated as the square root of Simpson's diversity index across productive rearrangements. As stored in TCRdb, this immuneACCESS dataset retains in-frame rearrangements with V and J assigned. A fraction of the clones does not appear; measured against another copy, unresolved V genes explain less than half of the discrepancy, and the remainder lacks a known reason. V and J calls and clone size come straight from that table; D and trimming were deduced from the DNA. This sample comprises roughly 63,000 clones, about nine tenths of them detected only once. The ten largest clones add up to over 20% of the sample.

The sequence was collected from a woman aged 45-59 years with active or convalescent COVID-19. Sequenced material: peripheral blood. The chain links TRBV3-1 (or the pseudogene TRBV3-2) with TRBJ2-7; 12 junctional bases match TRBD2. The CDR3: CASSPYPLLAGGPYEQYF. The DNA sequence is TGTGCCAGCAGCCCGTACCCGCTGCTAGCGGGAGGGCCCTACGAGCAGTACTTC.